This T cell receptor (beta chain) was captured by sequencing in a study of cytomegalovirus exposure and HLA in healthy donors. Donors were ostensibly healthy at sampling, although undocumented immune exposures were probable. The PCR was carried out with 60 Vbeta primers and 13 Jbeta primers. Profiling relied on immunoSEQ multiplex PCR, and the TCRdb table lists in-frame clones only, not all of them. Of over 100,000 clones listed, 75% to 85% were seen once; the top ten hold approximately 1.8%. The sample consisted of PBMCs. The TCR was taken from a female donor in good health and CMV-seropositive.

The CDR3 region is CSVEPWTGGEQYF. CDR3 nucleotide sequence: TGCAGCGTTGAACCATGGACAGGGGGTGAGCAGTACTTC. V usage is TRBV29-1 and J usage is TRBJ2-7; 10 bases align to TRBD1. CDR3 length equals 13 residues. Trimming took 2 bases from V and 7 from J; bases not matched to a gene: 5. Per the germline V gene, CDR1 is SQVTM and CDR2 is ANQGSEA.